This TCR beta chain was observed in a study of T cells in localized non-small cell lung cancer. Sequencing used immunoSEQ multiplex PCR; TCRdb keeps in-frame clones, though not all of them. The repertoire holds approximately 57,000 clones, with about nine tenths as singletons. Findings and limits, study-wide: Only one tumor region was sequenced, so heterogeneity remains possible. Longer overall survival was associated with a higher density of T cells in the blood. A median of 57 of the top 100 tumor clones appeared in adjacent lung, which was paired and uninvolved. Tumor trailed uninvolved adjacent lung in T cell clonality, which peaked there.

Trimming left V 0 bases short and J 1 base short, with 10 bases between. This CDR3 is 15 amino acids long. Per germline, CDR1 MNHEY and CDR2 SVGAGI. Turning to this clone: Its antigen is unknown.

This rearrangement joins TRBV6-5 to TRBJ2-7, with D uncertain. The sample here was peripheral blood, taken before any cancer treatment. The sequence derives from a woman aged 40-69 years with stage I lung adenocarcinoma. Here the CDR3 DNA reads TGTGCCAGCAGTTACTCGATCACGCCTTCCTACGAGCAGTACTTC. Protein sequence: CASSYSITPSYEQYF.